This T cell receptor beta chain was sequenced in a study of a mutant IDH1 vaccine in newly diagnosed glioma. Study context: Patients came in for eight vaccinations, in weeks 1, 3, 5, 7, 11, 15, 19 and 23. Patients got radiotherapy, temozolomide, or both beforehand, and most got both. An approximately 62% male, approximately 40% female split and a mean age of about 40 years characterized treated patients.

Points on this clone: As yet, its antigen is unknown.

Data came from immunoSEQ multiplex PCR; TCRdb stores just in-frame clones and leaves some out. The sample yields roughly 70,000 clones, 84% seen once. The length of the CDR3 is 16 residues. Germline CDR1 and CDR2: SEHNR and FQNEAQ (reference sequence). V lost 5 bases and J lost 0; bases outside the gene matches: 7. Indicated time point: week 23, last vaccination. A single vaccine dose contained 300 ug of mutant IDH1 20-mer peptide, and topical imiquimod was used with it. Patients carried new grade 3 or 4 IDH1-mutant astrocytomas lacking nuclear ATRX. This sample comprised PBMCs, obtained from a glioma patient whose treatment included an IDH1 peptide vaccine. The gene calls are TRBV7-9 and TRBJ2-1; 7 nucleotides agree with TRBD2. This receptor was obtained from a man aged 18 to 30 with glioma. As DNA, the CDR3 is TGTGCCAGCAGCCCCGCGGGGGTTAGCTCCTACAATGAGCAGTTCTTC. Translated: CASSPAGVSSYNEQFF.